Each of the 3 T cell receptor beta chains below was sequenced from the same sample in a study of cytomegalovirus exposure and HLA in healthy donors. Amplification used 60 Vbeta primers and 13 Jbeta primers. Method: immunoSEQ multiplex PCR; TCRdb's copy keeps in-frame clones and lacks some. Here the sample spans around 200,000 clones, approximately 79% being singletons. Source material: PBMCs. These receptors were obtained from a man in his forties or fifties in good health and CMV-seronegative.

The gene calls are TRBV7-3 and TRBJ2-1, with 9 bases lining up with TRBD2. This CDR3 contains 15 residues. V was pared by 5 bases and J by 8 bases, with 10 bases of the junction left unmatched. Germline V lookup: CDR1 SGHTA, CDR2 FQGTGA. CDR3 sequence reads: CASSITGLASHEQFF. The CDR3 DNA reads TGTGCCAGCAGCATCACGGGACTAGCTTCCCATGAGCAGTTCTTC.

This clone was seen a single time. The chain employs TRBV7-6 and TRBJ1-3; 8 bases are shared with TRBD1. Germline assignment: CDR1 SGHVS and CDR2 FNYEAQ. V was clipped by 5 bases and J by 0 bases; unmatched bases: 3. There are 15 residues in the CDR3. CDR3 sequence: CASSLGTGSGNTIYF. As DNA, the CDR3 is TGTGCCAGCAGCCTGGGGACAGGCTCTGGAAACACCATATATTTT. The complete variable domain, with remaining parts taken from reference TRBV7-6 and TRBJ1-3, reads GAGVSQSPRYKVTKRGQDVALRCDPISGHVSLYWYRQALGQGPEFLTYFNYEAQQDKSGLPNDRFSAERPEGSISTLTIQRTEQRDSAMYRCASSLGTGSGNTIYFGEGSWLTVV.

V and J are TRBV2 and TRBJ1-4; D may be TRBD1 (6 bases). CDR1 and CDR2 (germline): SNHLY, FYNNEI. V was cut by 5 bases and J by 5 bases, with 12 bases left in between. The CDR3 runs 14 residues. The CDR3 protein is CASSTDRTNEKLFF. The CDR3, as DNA: TGTGCCAGCAGTACGGACAGAACAAATGAAAAACTGTTTTTT.